What follows is one TCR beta chain and its context. As yet, its antigen is unknown. Next came a second PCR, run for about 7 to 12 cycles, which used a sample-barcoded 5' primer along with a J-beta primer mix. TCRdb processed the 5' RACE reads anew with MiXCR; each CDR3 protein has one entry. The sample gives hundreds of thousands of distinct CDR3 sequences, 58% of which show up once; 22% is in the top ten. These data come from a study of blood T cells in healthy people across ages. Study findings and constraints: With naive T cell percentage, TCR beta diversity showed a strong correlation. The study found more naive CD4+ cells and higher diversity in long-lived than aged donors. As age increased, TCR beta diversity per million T cells fell in a roughly linear fashion.

The sample was blood. The sequence derives from a man aged 30 to 39 in good health.

The CDR3 protein is CSVTVTGGSGELFF. The CDR3 bases are TGCAGCGTTACGGTGACAGGGGGTTCCGGGGAGCTGTTTTTT. This chain uses TRBV29-1 with TRBJ2-2, with 9 bases fitting TRBD1. From germline, CDR1 is SQVTM and CDR2 ANQGSEA. V shed 5 bases, J shed 6 bases, and the junction held 7 bases outside the gene matches. The CDR3 spans 14 residues.